Below, 24 T cell receptor beta chains from the same sample are listed, as sequenced in a study of T cell responses to AZD1222 COVID-19 vaccine. Assay: immunoSEQ multiplex PCR; the TCRdb copy retains only in-frame clones and omits some. This repertoire shows roughly 150,000 clones, approximately 91% found once; its top ten account for 3.5% to 4%. The sample in question was peripheral blood, obtained 28 days after the second AZD1222 dose. The receptors here all came from an adult who received the AZD1222 COVID-19 vaccine.

The rearrangement joins TRBV5-1 to TRBJ2-7, with D possibly matching TRBD2 (5 bases). Trimming took 2 bases from V and 3 from J, leaving 9 bases between them. Germline lookup yields CDR1 SGHRS and CDR2 YFSETQ. CDR3 length: 13 amino acids. CDR3 bases: TGCGCCAGCAGCTTTAGCGAGAACTACGAGCAGTACTTC. Its protein product is CASSFSENYEQYF.

This rearrangement joins TRBV9 to TRBJ1-1, with a tentative D call TRBD1 (6 bases). Germline V gene sequence: CDR1 SGDLS, CDR2 YYNGEE. The CDR3 loop spans 14 amino acids. V lost 3 bases, J lost 7 bases, and 16 bases lay in between. The CDR3 bases are TGTGCCAGCAGCGCTATAGACAGGCCACGTGAAGCTTTCTTT. Protein sequence: CASSAIDRPREAFF.

This sequence joins TRBV2 and TRBJ1-5; D gene uncertain. The germline CDR1 and CDR2 sequences are SNHLY and FYNNEI. V lost 9 bases to trimming and J lost 0 bases, with 12 bases between them. The CDR3 has 14 amino acids. The CDR3 reads CASDTGYSNQPQHF. The DNA of the CDR3 is TGTGCCAGTGATACGGGGTATAGCAATCAGCCCCAGCATTTT.

The rearrangement joins TRBV3-1 (or the pseudogene TRBV3-2) to TRBJ2-5; D perhaps matches TRBD2 (6 bases). The CDR3 consists of 14 residues. Germline V lookup: CDR1 LGHDT, CDR2 YNNKEL (reference sequence). V was cut by 2 bases and J by 2 bases, with 9 bases left in between. CDR3 residues: CASSQRLGQETQYF. Written as DNA, the CDR3 is TGTGCCAGCAGCCAAAGACTAGGTCAAGAGACCCAGTACTTC.

A note on this clone: Germline and junction disagree at one end, which may indicate a read error. The V and J genes are TRBV18 and TRBJ1-1, with 9 bases that match TRBD1. The germline V gene encodes CDR1 KGHSH and CDR2 LQKENI. There are 17 residues in the CDR3. CDR3 DNA: TGTGCCAGCTCGCCACAGGGGGCAATAGGTGGGAACACTGAAGCTTTCTTT. This gives the protein CASSPQGAIGGNTEAFF.

The chain employs TRBV7-7 and TRBJ2-5; 8 positions agree with TRBD2. This CDR3 is built from 16 residues. Losses at the gene ends were 7 bases for V and 1 base for J; bases not matched to a gene: 11. The germline V gene encodes CDR1 SSHAT and CDR2 FNYEAQ (reference sequence). The chain's CDR3 is CASTPYSGTGQETQYF. CDR3 nucleotide sequence: TGTGCCAGCACCCCATATAGCGGGACGGGCCAAGAGACCCAGTACTTC.

The chain recombines TRBV12-3 or TRBV12-4 with TRBJ1-3; no clear D gene. The CDR3 runs to 12 residues. V was shortened by 7 bases and J by 16 bases, with 20 bases between the two germline ends. The CDR3 spells CASTEGRTRWYF. In DNA form, the CDR3 reads TGTGCCAGCACCGAAGGCCGGACCCGATGGTATTTT.

This clone was found once. As DNA, the CDR3 is TGTGCCAGCAGCCCACAGGGGAAAGTCGCCAAAAACATTCAGTACTTC. Protein sequence: CASSPQGKVAKNIQYF. The chain employs TRBV3-1 (or the pseudogene TRBV3-2) and TRBJ2-4; 7 bases fit TRBD1. The trim removed 4 bases at V and 1 base at J, leaving 7 bases unmatched. This CDR3 spans 16 amino acids. Germline V CDR1 and CDR2: LGHDT, YNNKEL (reference sequence).

J is TRBJ1-2 and V is TRBV6-4; D is perhaps TRBD1 (5 bases). CDR1 is MRHNA and CDR2 is SNTAGT in the germline V gene. V dropped 7 bases and J dropped 2 bases, with 14 bases sitting between them. The CDR3 spans 14 residues. CDR3 region: CASIRGVPNYGYTF. CDR3 coding DNA: TGTGCCAGCATTAGAGGGGTTCCGAACTATGGCTACACCTTC.

This clone was seen a few times. The rearrangement links TRBV6-2 or TRBV6-3 to TRBJ1-2, with D tentatively TRBD1 (6 bases). Germline loops: CDR1 MNHEY, CDR2 SVGEGT. CDR3 size: 12 residues. Trimming pared 4 bases from V and 8 bases from J, leaving 11 bases between. CDR3 sequence: CASSSTGPGYTF. CDR3 nucleotides: TGTGCCAGCAGTTCAACAGGGCCGGGCTACACCTTC.

The V gene is TRBV6-5, the J gene TRBJ1-2; the D is unclear. There are 13 residues in the CDR3. Germline values: CDR1 MNHEY, CDR2 SVGAGI. The CDR3 DNA reads as TGTGCTGGAACCCAAGGGAGAGGCTATGGCTACACCTTC. It codes for CAGTQGRGYGYTF.

The J gene is TRBJ1-5, the V gene TRBV6-6, with D possibly being TRBD1 (5 bases). V was cut by 2 bases and J by 5 bases, with 7 bases left in between. Germline-derived CDR1 and CDR2 are MNHNY and SVGAGI (reference sequence). The CDR3 length is 13 residues. The DNA for the CDR3 is TGTGCCAGCAGTTACCAAGGGGATCAGCCCCAGCATTTT. Protein: CASSYQGDQPQHF.

The chain recombines TRBV2 with TRBJ2-1; no clear D gene. Germline CDR1 SNHLY, CDR2 FYNNEI. Trimming removed 5 bases at V and 7 bases at J, with 6 bases between. CDR3 size: 11 residues. The CDR3: CASSPKNEQFF. CDR3 DNA sequence: TGTGCCAGCAGTCCCAAGAATGAGCAGTTCTTC.

The chain couples TRBV18 to TRBJ2-7; 8 bases match TRBD1. Unmatched junction bases numbered 8, after V lost 3 bases and J lost 4 bases. The CDR3 runs to 15 residues. Germline V lookup: CDR1 KGHSH, CDR2 LQKENI. CDR3: CASSPATGERYEQYF. In nucleotides, the CDR3 is TGTGCCAGCTCACCCGCGACAGGGGAGAGGTACGAGCAGTACTTC.

This clone has only a few counts. The gene calls are TRBV10-3 and TRBJ1-2, with D hard to call. The germline gives CDR1 ENHRY, CDR2 SYGVKD. V was shortened by 2 bases and J by 8 bases, with 21 bases between the two germline ends. There are 16 residues in the CDR3. CDR3: CAISEPRVGGFYGYTF. The CDR3 bases are TGTGCCATCAGTGAGCCCCGGGTGGGCGGGTTCTACGGCTACACCTTC.

The J gene is TRBJ2-5, the V gene TRBV7-3; 7 nucleotides align to TRBD2. CDR1 is SGHTA, CDR2 FQGTGA, per germline. V lost 1 base and J lost 5; bases outside the gene matches: 10. The CDR3 contains 16 residues. The CDR3 nucleotides are TGTGCCAGCAGCTTAAGAGGTGCGGGAGTGAAGGAGACCCAGTACTTC. It specifies CASSLRGAGVKETQYF.

The rearrangement links TRBV4-1 to TRBJ1-1, with D hard to call. Germline lookup yields CDR1 MGHRA and CDR2 YSYEKL. The CDR3 consists of 14 residues. Deletions cut 0 bases from V and 4 bases from J, with 9 bases between. The CDR3 is CASSQDSGSTEAFF. The CDR3, as DNA: TGCGCCAGCAGCCAAGATTCCGGGTCCACTGAAGCTTTCTTT.

The CDR3 DNA is TGCGCCAGCAGCTCCGAACCTCGGACTAGCGGCTACAATGAGCAGTTCTTC. Protein: CASSSEPRTSGYNEQFF. The chain links TRBV5-1 to TRBJ2-1, with 10 bases that match TRBD2. Trimming cost V 3 bases and J 3 bases; bases outside gene matches: 9. The CDR3 contains 17 residues. Per germline, CDR1 SGHRS and CDR2 YFSETQ.

The chain recombines TRBV7-9 with TRBJ2-1, with unresolved D. V was shortened by 4 bases and J by 6 bases, with 19 bases between the two germline ends. Germline values: CDR1 SEHNR, CDR2 FQNEAQ (reference sequence). The CDR3 spans 16 residues. CDR3 sequence (DNA): TGTGCCAGCAGCTCACCATTTGAAGGACGGACCAATGAGCAGTTCTTC. Translating gives CASSSPFEGRTNEQFF.

A few counts support this clone. The chain uses TRBV5-1 and TRBJ2-7; D ambiguous. Trimming took 1 base from V and 0 from J, leaving 8 bases between them. The CDR3 covers 14 residues. Per the germline V gene, CDR1 is SGHRS and CDR2 is YFSETQ. The CDR3 reads CASSLRGPSYEQYF. CDR3 DNA: TGCGCCAGCAGCTTGCGCGGACCCTCCTACGAGCAGTACTTC.

This sequence joins TRBV5-1 and TRBJ2-1; 7 bases match TRBD2. The V gene end was trimmed by 4 bases and the J gene end by 5 bases; junction bases not matched to a gene: 6. This CDR3 is built from 14 residues. Looked up from germline, CDR1 is SGHRS and CDR2 is YFSETQ. The CDR3 is CASSGRGLNNEQFF. The DNA of the CDR3 is TGCGCCAGCAGCGGACGGGGACTAAACAATGAGCAGTTCTTC.

The V gene is TRBV19, the J gene TRBJ1-4; D possibly corresponds to TRBD1 (6 bases). This CDR3 is 14 amino acids long. V was pared by 6 bases and J by 2 bases, with 10 bases between. Germline CDR1 is LNHDA and CDR2 is SQIVND (reference sequence). Here the CDR3 reads CASSTGMTNEKLFF. CDR3 DNA sequence: TGTGCCAGTAGCACAGGGATGACTAATGAAAAACTGTTTTTT. Full variable domain (outside the CDR3, taken from reference TRBV19 and TRBJ1-4): DGGITQSPKYLFRKEGQNVTLSCEQNLNHDAMYWYRQDPGQGLRLIYYSQIVNDFQKGDIAEGYSVSREKKESFPLTVTSAQKNPTAFYLCASSTGMTNEKLFFGSGTQLSVL.

V gene TRBV18 combines with J gene TRBJ1-2; D is undetermined. The CDR3 is made up of 14 amino acids. Germline assignment: CDR1 KGHSH and CDR2 LQKENI. The germline V and J ends were trimmed by 5 bases and 3 bases, with 13 bases remaining between them. The CDR3 DNA reads as TGTGCCAGCTCATCAGCATGGACGGACTATGGCTACACCTTC. Translated, it gives CASSSAWTDYGYTF.

This clone came up once. This chain connects TRBV10-3 to TRBJ2-7; a possible D gene is TRBD1 (5 bases). Germline CDR1 ENHRY, CDR2 SYGVKD. The V gene lost 3 bases and the J gene lost 5 bases, with 14 bases spanning the gap. CDR3 length: 14 amino acids. CDR3 bases: TGTGCCATCAGTGAAATCGGCAGGGTCCACGAGCAGTACTTC. Amino acid sequence: CAISEIGRVHEQYF.